This TCR beta chain was sequenced during a study of naive and memory T cell subsets. CMV status came from CD4+ T cell IFNgamma after overnight CMV lysate stimulation of fresh PBMCs. CD8 T cells were positively selected from what remained after CD4 positive selection. Germline assignment: CDR1 SGHNT and CDR2 YYREEE (reference sequence). CDR3 length: 16 residues. V lost 3 bases to trimming and J lost 2 bases; unmatched junction nucleotides: 9. Overall study results and limits: Over 95% of naive TCR sequences appeared only once after error correction, unlike memory subsets. Possibly reflecting memory cells re-expressing CD45RA, a few larger clonotypes occurred in naive repertoires, especially CD8.

Two oligonucleotides, mixed equimolar, formed the beta constant-region primer covering TRBC1 and TRBC2. Four rounds of PCR amplified the ligated cDNA using nested alpha and beta constant-region primers plus SP2. Using its own MiXCR run on the UMI-ligation and nested PCR reads, TCRdb lists one record per CDR3 protein. Of more than 120,000 distinct CDR3 sequences listed, approximately 18% are singletons. With regard to this clonotype: The antigen remains undetermined.

The chain recombines TRBV5-4 with TRBJ2-3; 7 bases align to TRBD2. The sequence was obtained from a human donor in good health. The sequencing input was naive CD8+ T cells from blood. The DNA of the CDR3 is TGTGCCAGCAGCTGGGGGTCGGCGGGAGTCACAGATACGCAGTATTTT. It yields the protein CASSWGSAGVTDTQYF.